A selection of T cell receptor beta chains follows, all from one sample in a study of cytomegalovirus exposure and HLA in healthy donors. The data were produced by immunoSEQ multiplex PCR, yet TCRdb's version contains in-frame clones alone and is incomplete. The sample records some 90,000 clones, under 90% being singletons. Sequencing was carried out using PBMCs. The receptor set was obtained from a man aged 45-60 years in good health and CMV-seropositive. Both conserved end residues are part of each CDR3. A D gene is named only where the DNA matches it firmly. Clone size is not always given. Where it is, it says once, few, many or a class for expanded clones.

d_call: TRBD2
j_call: TRBJ2-1
clone_size: few
v_call: TRBV6-1
cdr3_nt: TGTGCCAGTCAACCGGGACTAGATATTAATGAGCAGTTCTTC
cdr3_aa: CASQPGLDINEQFF

d_call: -
j_call: TRBJ2-3
clone_size: -
v_call: TRBV5-1
cdr3_nt: TGCGCCAGCACTGTACCAACAAAAAATTCCCGAAGCACAGATACGCAGTATTTT
cdr3_aa: CASTVPTKNSRSTDTQYF

d_call: -
j_call: TRBJ2-7
clone_size: -
v_call: TRBV10-3
cdr3_nt: TGTGCCATCAGCGGGGATTGGACCTACGAGCAGTACTTC
cdr3_aa: CAISGDWTYEQYF

d_call: TRBD1
j_call: TRBJ2-7
clone_size: -
v_call: TRBV5-4
cdr3_nt: TGTGCCAGCAGCCAATGGGACAGGCCCTACGAGCAGTACTTC
cdr3_aa: CASSQWDRPYEQYF

d_call: -
j_call: TRBJ2-1
clone_size: -
v_call: TRBV5-6
cdr3_nt: TGTGCCAGCAGCCCTCGATTGGGGGGCAATGAGCAGTTCTTC
cdr3_aa: CASSPRLGGNEQFF

d_call: TRBD1
j_call: TRBJ1-2
clone_size: -
v_call: TRBV5-5
cdr3_nt: TGTGCCAGCAGCCAAAGCGGACAGGGATATGGCTACACCTTC
cdr3_aa: CASSQSGQGYGYTF

d_call: -
j_call: TRBJ2-1
clone_size: -
v_call: TRBV20-1
cdr3_nt: TGCAGTTCCGGTTATTACAATGAGCAGTTCTTC
cdr3_aa: CSSGYYNEQFF

d_call: TRBD2
j_call: TRBJ2-7
clone_size: -
v_call: TRBV6-1
cdr3_nt: TGTGCCAGCAAACCCGACAGCGGGAGTAGCTACGAGCAGTACTTC
cdr3_aa: CASKPDSGSSYEQYF

d_call: TRBD1
j_call: TRBJ2-2
clone_size: -
v_call: TRBV9
cdr3_nt: TGTGCCAGCAGCGACAGGGGGCAGGCGAACACCGGGGAGCTGTTTTTT
cdr3_aa: CASSDRGQANTGELFF

d_call: TRBD1
j_call: TRBJ1-2
clone_size: -
v_call: TRBV5-1
cdr3_nt: TGCGCCAGCAGCTTGTGGACAGGGGGCGACATCGGCTATGGCTACACCTTC
cdr3_aa: CASSLWTGGDIGYGYTF

d_call: -
j_call: TRBJ1-5
clone_size: -
v_call: TRBV7-8
cdr3_nt: TGTGCCAGCAGCTTGGGAGGGGACATAAGGGTACAGCCCCAGCATTTT
cdr3_aa: CASSLGGDIRVQPQHF

d_call: -
j_call: TRBJ1-1
clone_size: medium-sized
v_call: TRBV30
cdr3_nt: TGTGCCTGGAGTGTATCCGGGAGTGGCACTGAAGCTTTCTTT
cdr3_aa: CAWSVSGSGTEAFF

d_call: TRBD2
j_call: TRBJ2-1
clone_size: -
v_call: TRBV2
cdr3_nt: TGTGCCAGCAGGCCGGGACTAGCGGGAGCAGGTGAGCAGTTCTTC
cdr3_aa: CASRPGLAGAGEQFF

d_call: -
j_call: TRBJ1-1
clone_size: -
v_call: TRBV19
cdr3_nt: TGTGCCAGTAGTATAACACAGGAGAACACTGAAGCTTTCTTT
cdr3_aa: CASSITQENTEAFF

d_call: -
j_call: TRBJ2-1
clone_size: -
v_call: TRBV18
cdr3_nt: TGTGCCAGCTCACCGGCGACAGGCTCCTACAATGAGCAGTTCTTC
cdr3_aa: CASSPATGSYNEQFF

d_call: TRBD1
j_call: TRBJ2-7
clone_size: few
v_call: TRBV19
cdr3_nt: TGTGCCAGTAGTATAGGAGTGGGGACAGACCCCTACGAGCAGTACTTC
cdr3_aa: CASSIGVGTDPYEQYF

d_call: TRBD2
j_call: TRBJ2-1
clone_size: -
v_call: TRBV7-2
cdr3_nt: TGTGCCAGCAGCTTCGGCGGGACTAGCGGTGAGTTCTTC
cdr3_aa: CASSFGGTSGEFF

d_call: -
j_call: TRBJ2-7
clone_size: once
v_call: TRBV30
cdr3_nt: TGTGCCTGGAGTGCCACATACGAGCAGTACTTC
cdr3_aa: CAWSATYEQYF

d_call: TRBD2
j_call: TRBJ2-3
clone_size: -
v_call: TRBV5-6
cdr3_nt: TGTGCCAGCAGCCCTCCGGGACTAGAGACAGATACGCAGTATTTT
cdr3_aa: CASSPPGLETDTQYF

d_call: -
j_call: TRBJ2-1
clone_size: -
v_call: TRBV11-2
cdr3_nt: TGTGCCAGCAGCTTAATCCGGGAGCGCTACAATGAGCAGTTCTTC
cdr3_aa: CASSLIRERYNEQFF

d_call: TRBD1
j_call: TRBJ2-7
clone_size: once
v_call: TRBV5-1
cdr3_nt: TGCGCCAGCAGCTTGACAGGGGTTGCCAACGAGCAGTACTTC
cdr3_aa: CASSLTGVANEQYF

d_call: -
j_call: TRBJ1-5
clone_size: -
v_call: TRBV19
cdr3_nt: TGTGCCAGTAAACAGGGAGGGCAGCCCCAGCATTTT
cdr3_aa: CASKQGGQPQHF

d_call: TRBD1
j_call: TRBJ1-1
clone_size: -
v_call: TRBV30
cdr3_nt: TGTGCCTGGACGCCCGAATATTACCCGGGACAGGGGTGGACTTTCTTT
cdr3_aa: CAWTPEYYPGQGWTFF

d_call: TRBD2
j_call: TRBJ2-7
clone_size: -
v_call: TRBV6-5
cdr3_nt: TGTGCCAGCAGTTACTCACTAGCGGGTACCTACGAGCAGTACTTC
cdr3_aa: CASSYSLAGTYEQYF

d_call: -
j_call: TRBJ2-1
clone_size: -
v_call: TRBV7-9
cdr3_nt: TGTGCCAGCAGCGACCCGGGGGGCAGCGAGCAGTTCTTC
cdr3_aa: CASSDPGGSEQFF

d_call: -
j_call: TRBJ1-1
clone_size: -
v_call: TRBV18
cdr3_nt: TGTGCCAGCTCGTTCGGGAACACTGAAGCTTTCTTT
cdr3_aa: CASSFGNTEAFF

d_call: -
j_call: TRBJ2-1
clone_size: -
v_call: TRBV29-1
cdr3_nt: TGCAGCGTTGAATCCGACAGCAACAATGAGCAGTTCTTC
cdr3_aa: CSVESDSNNEQFF

d_call: -
j_call: TRBJ2-7
clone_size: -
v_call: TRBV7-9
cdr3_nt: TGTGCCAGCAGCTTAGCTGGGTCAGGGCAGTACTTC
cdr3_aa: CASSLAGSGQYF

d_call: TRBD1
j_call: TRBJ2-7
clone_size: -
v_call: TRBV5-4
cdr3_nt: TGTGCCAGCTCCCTGGGGACAGGGCGAAAGTACGAGCAGTACTTC
cdr3_aa: CASSLGTGRKYEQYF

d_call: -
j_call: TRBJ2-2
clone_size: -
v_call: TRBV10-2
cdr3_nt: TGCGCCAGTGGACAACCCGGGGAGCTGTTTTTT
cdr3_aa: CASGQPGELFF

d_call: TRBD1
j_call: TRBJ2-7
clone_size: -
v_call: TRBV28
cdr3_nt: TGTGCCAGCAGTACAGGGACAGGGGGCGAGCAGTACTTC
cdr3_aa: CASSTGTGGEQYF

d_call: -
j_call: TRBJ2-3
clone_size: -
v_call: TRBV5-4
cdr3_nt: TGTGCCAGCAGCTCCGTCAGCGTAGATACGCAGTATTTT
cdr3_aa: CASSSVSVDTQYF

d_call: TRBD2
j_call: TRBJ2-3
clone_size: once
v_call: TRBV5-1
cdr3_nt: TGCGCCAGCAGCTTGGCATTAGATAGCGGGCCCACAGATACGCAGTATTTT
cdr3_aa: CASSLALDSGPTDTQYF

d_call: -
j_call: TRBJ2-4
clone_size: -
v_call: TRBV4-3
cdr3_nt: TGCGCCAGCAGCCAAGATAGCGCAGGAAAAAACATTCAGTACTTC
cdr3_aa: CASSQDSAGKNIQYF

d_call: -
j_call: TRBJ2-3
clone_size: -
v_call: TRBV5-5
cdr3_nt: TGTGCCAGCAGCTTGTATACGGGAGTGGATACGCAGTATTTT
cdr3_aa: CASSLYTGVDTQYF

d_call: TRBD2
j_call: TRBJ2-7
clone_size: few
v_call: TRBV9
cdr3_nt: TGTGCCAGCAGCGCCGGCGGGGGGGGGTGGGAGCAGTACTTC
cdr3_aa: CASSAGGGGWEQYF

d_call: -
j_call: TRBJ1-1
clone_size: -
v_call: TRBV6-5
cdr3_nt: TGTGCCAGCCGGGACTACTCAGGAAATCAGGGGGCTTTCTTT
cdr3_aa: CASRDYSGNQGAFF

d_call: TRBD1
j_call: TRBJ2-4
clone_size: few
v_call: TRBV30
cdr3_nt: TGTGCCTGGAGTGCGGGACACAGGGGTAACAGTCAGTACTTC
cdr3_aa: CAWSAGHRGNSQYF

d_call: -
j_call: TRBJ2-2
clone_size: -
v_call: TRBV25-1
cdr3_nt: TGTGCCAGCAGTGGGGGCCGTGCCAACACCGGGGAGCTGTTTTTT
cdr3_aa: CASSGGRANTGELFF

d_call: TRBD1
j_call: TRBJ1-1
clone_size: -
v_call: TRBV6-1
cdr3_nt: TGTGCCAGCAGGAAGGGACAGAGGAACACTGAAGCTTTCTTT
cdr3_aa: CASRKGQRNTEAFF

d_call: TRBD2
j_call: TRBJ2-1
clone_size: -
v_call: TRBV10-3
cdr3_nt: TGTGCCATCAGTGGCGGGGCTAGCGGGATAAGCTCCTACAATGAGCAGTTCTTC
cdr3_aa: CAISGGASGISSYNEQFF

d_call: TRBD2
j_call: TRBJ2-7
clone_size: -
v_call: TRBV6-1
cdr3_nt: TGTGCCAGCAGCCCCATTGGGACTAGCGGCTACGAGCAGTACTTC
cdr3_aa: CASSPIGTSGYEQYF

d_call: TRBD1
j_call: TRBJ1-1
clone_size: -
v_call: TRBV29-1
cdr3_nt: TGCAGCGCTGCCTACAGGGGAACTGAAGCTTTCTTT
cdr3_aa: CSAAYRGTEAFF

d_call: TRBD2
j_call: TRBJ2-1
clone_size: -
v_call: TRBV7-8
cdr3_nt: TGTGCCAGCAGTTATGGACTAGCGGGAGGTAATGAGCAGTTCTTC
cdr3_aa: CASSYGLAGGNEQFF

d_call: -
j_call: TRBJ1-2
clone_size: -
v_call: TRBV5-6
cdr3_nt: TGTGCCAGCCGCTATTTTACTAACTATGGCTACACCTTC
cdr3_aa: CASRYFTNYGYTF

d_call: TRBD2
j_call: TRBJ2-7
clone_size: -
v_call: TRBV27
cdr3_nt: TGTGCCAGCAGTTCCCGACTAGCGGGAGCACACGAGCAGTACTTC
cdr3_aa: CASSSRLAGAHEQYF

d_call: -
j_call: TRBJ1-2
clone_size: -
v_call: TRBV5-5
cdr3_nt: TGTGCCAGCAGCCCTGACACTTATGGCTACACCTTC
cdr3_aa: CASSPDTYGYTF

d_call: -
j_call: TRBJ2-1
clone_size: -
v_call: TRBV7-6
cdr3_nt: TGTGCCAGCAGCTTAGTAACTCTAGGAGACAATGAGCAGTTCTTC
cdr3_aa: CASSLVTLGDNEQFF

d_call: -
j_call: TRBJ2-1
clone_size: -
v_call: TRBV6-5
cdr3_nt: TGTGCCAGCAGTTCCTCGGGCGGGATTGGGCGTGAGCAGTTCTTC
cdr3_aa: CASSSSGGIGREQFF

d_call: TRBD2
j_call: TRBJ2-4
clone_size: -
v_call: TRBV5-4
cdr3_nt: TGTGCCAGCAGCAAACTAGCGAACATTCAGTACTTC
cdr3_aa: CASSKLANIQYF

d_call: TRBD2
j_call: TRBJ2-1
clone_size: -
v_call: TRBV7-3
cdr3_nt: TGTGCCAGCAGCTTAACGCCACTAGCGGGACAGCTTGAGCAGTTCTTC
cdr3_aa: CASSLTPLAGQLEQFF

d_call: -
j_call: TRBJ2-1
clone_size: -
v_call: TRBV19
cdr3_nt: TGTGCCAGTAGTATAGTTTCGGGAGTTGGCCATGAGCAGTTCTTC
cdr3_aa: CASSIVSGVGHEQFF

d_call: -
j_call: TRBJ1-2
clone_size: -
v_call: TRBV4-1
cdr3_nt: TGCGCCAGCAGCCATTTAACGGCAGGGGATGGCTACACCTTC
cdr3_aa: CASSHLTAGDGYTF

d_call: -
j_call: TRBJ1-3
clone_size: -
v_call: TRBV29-1
cdr3_nt: TGCAGCGTTGAAGGGACACCGGCCGGAAACACCATATATTTT
cdr3_aa: CSVEGTPAGNTIYF

d_call: TRBD2
j_call: TRBJ2-6
clone_size: -
v_call: TRBV30
cdr3_nt: TGTGCCTGGGGTAGCGGGGTCTTGGCCAACGTCCTGACTTTC
cdr3_aa: CAWGSGVLANVLTF